The sequence of this T cell receptor beta chain was determined in a study of blood T cell repertoires in COVID-19. Study-level information: Sample material is recorded as cDNA or gDNA derived from T cells, B-cell-depleted T cells, or PBMCs.

Germline loops: CDR1 SGHDT, CDR2 YYEEEE. CDR3 length: 16 residues. Trimming pared 4 bases from V and 8 bases from J, leaving 21 bases between. Per the original methods: How many nucleated cells were present was estimated from reference gene primer amplification. Assay: immunoSEQ multiplex PCR; the TCRdb copy retains only in-frame clones and omits some. V, J and clone size derive from that table, while D and trimming were established from the DNA sequence. The sample includes 240,000 or so clones, around 89% of them seen just once. The gene calls are TRBV5-6 and TRBJ1-4; D remains ambiguous. The material sequenced was peripheral blood. This clonotype was sampled from a woman between 40 and 55 years old who had recovered from COVID-19. The CDR3, as DNA: TGTGCCAGCAGCCGAGGGCCGAATCCGTGGCGGGAAAAACTGTTTTTT. It yields the protein CASSRGPNPWREKLFF.